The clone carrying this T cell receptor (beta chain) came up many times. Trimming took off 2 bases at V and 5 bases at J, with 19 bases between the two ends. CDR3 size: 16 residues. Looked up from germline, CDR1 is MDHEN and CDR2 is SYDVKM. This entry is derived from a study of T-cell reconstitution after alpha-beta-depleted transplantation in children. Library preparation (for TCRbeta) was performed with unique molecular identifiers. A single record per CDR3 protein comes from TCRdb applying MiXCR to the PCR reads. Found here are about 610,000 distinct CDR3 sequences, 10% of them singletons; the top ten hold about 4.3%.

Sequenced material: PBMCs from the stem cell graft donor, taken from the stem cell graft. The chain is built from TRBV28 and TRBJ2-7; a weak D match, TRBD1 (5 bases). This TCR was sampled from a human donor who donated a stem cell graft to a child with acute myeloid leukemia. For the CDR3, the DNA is TGTGCCAGCAGTTTAGCTCAAGGGGTCCTAAATCACGAGCAGTACTTC. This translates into CASSLAQGVLNHEQYF. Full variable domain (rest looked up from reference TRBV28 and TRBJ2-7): DVKVTQSSRYLVKRTGEKVFLECVQDMDHENMFWYRQDPGLGLRLIYFSYDVKMKEKGDIPEGYSVSREKKERFSLILESASTNQTSMYLCASSLAQGVLNHEQYFGPGTRLTVT.